A selection of T cell receptor beta chains follows, all from one sample in a study of cytomegalovirus exposure and HLA in healthy donors. Sequenced by immunoSEQ multiplex PCR; TCRdb stores in-frame clones only, minus some. The record lists fewer than 100,000 clones, of which the ten most abundant hold 0.58%. Specimen: PBMCs. These receptors were obtained from a man over 45 in good health and CMV-seronegative. Both conserved end residues are part of each CDR3. D genes are given only for firm matches.

length,J,V,D,DNA,CDR3
14,TRBJ2-7,TRBV29-1,.,TGCAGCGTTGTCGGCTTCAGGGTCGGCTACGAGCAGTACTTC,CSVVGFRVGYEQYF
14,TRBJ2-5,TRBV5-1,.,TGCGCCAGCAGCGGCGGAATCAAGCAAGAGACCCAGTACTTC,CASSGGIKQETQYF
17,TRBJ1-4,TRBV4-2,.,TGTGCCAGCAGCCAAGATGGCCCCGGGGGGACTAATGAAAAACTGTTTTTT,CASSQDGPGGTNEKLFF
16,TRBJ1-5,TRBV6-6,TRBD1,TGTGCCAGCAGTTTTCGAGGGACAGATAGCAATCAGCCCCAGCATTTT,CASSFRGTDSNQPQHF
18,TRBJ2-1,TRBV7-3,TRBD1,TGTGCCAGCAGCTTACAGCCCAACACAGGGGTCGGTATCAGTGAGCAGTTCTTC,CASSLQPNTGVGISEQFF
15,TRBJ2-7,TRBV19,TRBD1,TGTGCCAGTAGTATCATCCGGGACAGGGTTTTCGAGCAGTACTTC,CASSIIRDRVFEQYF
15,TRBJ1-2,TRBV2,.,TGTGCCAGCAAGAGAGGGGCAGGGGATAACTATGGCTACACCTTC,CASKRGAGDNYGYTF
11,TRBJ1-3,TRBV30,.,TGTGCCTGGAGTGTACTGAACACCATATATTTT,CAWSVLNTIYF
17,TRBJ2-7,TRBV5-1,TRBD1,TGCGCCAGCAGCTTCGACGGAAGGGGGCCGAGCTCCTACGAGCAGTACTTC,CASSFDGRGPSSYEQYF
11,TRBJ2-5,TRBV6-1,.,TGTGCCAGCACTGGGGGGGAGACCCAGTACTTC,CASTGGETQYF
13,TRBJ2-7,TRBV6-5,.,TGTGCCAGCAGTTACTCGATAAGAGTTGAGCAGTACTTC,CASSYSIRVEQYF
20,TRBJ1-2,TRBV19,TRBD1,TGTGCCAGTAGTTACTTCGACCCGAATCCTTCGACAGGGGGCAGGGGAGGCTACACCTTC,CASSYFDPNPSTGGRGGYTF
14,TRBJ2-5,TRBV2,.,TGTGCCAGCAGACTCCGACAGGTTCAAGAGACCCAGTACTTC,CASRLRQVQETQYF
14,TRBJ2-2,TRBV29-1,.,TGCAGCGTTGCCGGGATTACCTATACCGGGGAGCTGTTTTTT,CSVAGITYTGELFF
13,TRBJ1-2,TRBV4-1,.,TGCGCCAGCAGCCAAGGGGACACCGCGAACTTCGCCTTC,CASSQGDTANFAF
20,TRBJ1-6,TRBV18,TRBD1,TGTGCCAGCTCATTGCCGGGACAGGGGGGAGGTCGCTCCTATAATTCACCCCTCCACTTT,CASSLPGQGGGRSYNSPLHF